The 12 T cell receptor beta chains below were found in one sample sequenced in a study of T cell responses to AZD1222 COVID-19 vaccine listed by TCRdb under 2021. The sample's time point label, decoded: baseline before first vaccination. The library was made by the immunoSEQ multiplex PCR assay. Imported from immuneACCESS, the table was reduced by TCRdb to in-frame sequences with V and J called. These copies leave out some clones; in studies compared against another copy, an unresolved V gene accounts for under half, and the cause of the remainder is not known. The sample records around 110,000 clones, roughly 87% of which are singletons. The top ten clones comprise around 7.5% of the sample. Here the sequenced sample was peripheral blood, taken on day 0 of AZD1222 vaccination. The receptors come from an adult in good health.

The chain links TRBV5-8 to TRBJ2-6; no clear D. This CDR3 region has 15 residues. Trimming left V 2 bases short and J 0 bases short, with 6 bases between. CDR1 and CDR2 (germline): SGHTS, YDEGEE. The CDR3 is CASSLIISGANVLTF. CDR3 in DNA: TGTGCCAGCAGCTTAATAATCTCTGGGGCCAACGTCCTGACTTTC.

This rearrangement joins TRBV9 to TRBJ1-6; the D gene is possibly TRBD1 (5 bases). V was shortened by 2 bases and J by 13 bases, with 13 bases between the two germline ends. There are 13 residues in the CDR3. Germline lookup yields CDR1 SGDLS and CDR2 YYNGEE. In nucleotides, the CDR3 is TGTGCCAGCAGCGTCTGGGGGGACCGGCCCCTCCACTTT. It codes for CASSVWGDRPLHF.

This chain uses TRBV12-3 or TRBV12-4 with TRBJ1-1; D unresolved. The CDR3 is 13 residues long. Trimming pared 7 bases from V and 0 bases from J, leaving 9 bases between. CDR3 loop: CASTPLVNTEAFF. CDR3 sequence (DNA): TGTGCCAGCACCCCTTTGGTGAACACTGAAGCTTTCTTT.

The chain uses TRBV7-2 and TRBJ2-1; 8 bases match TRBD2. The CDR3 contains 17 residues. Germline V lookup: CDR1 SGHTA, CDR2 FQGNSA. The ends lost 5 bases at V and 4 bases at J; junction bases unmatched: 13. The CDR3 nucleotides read TGTGCCAGCAGCCCTACCCTGACTAGCGCATATTACAATGAGCAGTTCTTC. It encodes CASSPTLTSAYYNEQFF.

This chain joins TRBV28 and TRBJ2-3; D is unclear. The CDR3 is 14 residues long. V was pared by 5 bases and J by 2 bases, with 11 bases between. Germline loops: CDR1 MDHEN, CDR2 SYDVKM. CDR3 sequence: CASSPMLDTDTQYF. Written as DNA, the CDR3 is TGTGCCAGCAGTCCCATGCTAGACACAGATACGCAGTATTTT.

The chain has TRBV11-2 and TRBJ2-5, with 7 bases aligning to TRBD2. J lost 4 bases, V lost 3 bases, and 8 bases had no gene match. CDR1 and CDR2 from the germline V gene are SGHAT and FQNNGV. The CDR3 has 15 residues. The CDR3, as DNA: TGTGCCAGCAGCTTCGTGGGGCCGGGGGGAGAGACCCAGTACTTC. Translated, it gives CASSFVGPGGETQYF.

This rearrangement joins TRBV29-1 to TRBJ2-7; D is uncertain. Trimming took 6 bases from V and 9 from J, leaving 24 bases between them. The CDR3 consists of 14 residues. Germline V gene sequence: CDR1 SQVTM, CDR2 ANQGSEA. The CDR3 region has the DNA TGCAGCGTCCGCGCGAGGCAGACGGACCTTCGGCAGTACTTC. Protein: CSVRARQTDLRQYF.

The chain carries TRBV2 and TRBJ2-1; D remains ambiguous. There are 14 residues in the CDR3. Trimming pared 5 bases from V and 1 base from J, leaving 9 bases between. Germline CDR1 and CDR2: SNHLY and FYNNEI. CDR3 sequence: CASSPGQSYNEQFF. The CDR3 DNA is TGTGCCAGCAGTCCCGGTCAGTCCTACAATGAGCAGTTCTTC.

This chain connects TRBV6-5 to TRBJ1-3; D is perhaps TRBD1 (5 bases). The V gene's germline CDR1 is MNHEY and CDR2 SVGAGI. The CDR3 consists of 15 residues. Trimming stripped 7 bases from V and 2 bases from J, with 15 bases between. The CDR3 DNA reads TGTGCCAGCACACCGGGGCCGGGTCCTGGAAACACCATATATTTT. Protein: CASTPGPGPGNTIYF.

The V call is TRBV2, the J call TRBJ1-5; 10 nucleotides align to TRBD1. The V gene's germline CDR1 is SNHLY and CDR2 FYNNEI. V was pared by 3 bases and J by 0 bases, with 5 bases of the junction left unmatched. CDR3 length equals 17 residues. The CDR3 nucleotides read TGTGCCAGCAGTGAGGGACAGGGGAGGCATAGCAATCAGCCCCAGCATTTT. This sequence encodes CASSEGQGRHSNQPQHF.

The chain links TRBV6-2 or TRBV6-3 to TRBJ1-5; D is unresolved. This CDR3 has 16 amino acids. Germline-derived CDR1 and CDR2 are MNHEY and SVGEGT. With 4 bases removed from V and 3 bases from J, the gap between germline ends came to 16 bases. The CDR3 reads CASSFLGPGTNQPQHF. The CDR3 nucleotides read TGTGCCAGCAGTTTCCTCGGACCAGGTACCAATCAGCCCCAGCATTTT.

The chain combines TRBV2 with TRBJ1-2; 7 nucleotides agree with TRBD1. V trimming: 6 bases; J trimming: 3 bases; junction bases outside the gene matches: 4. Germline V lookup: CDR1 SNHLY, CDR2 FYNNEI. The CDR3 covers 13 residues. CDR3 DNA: TGTGCCAGCAGATCCGGGACAGACTATGGCTACACCTTC. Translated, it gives CASRSGTDYGYTF.